This TCR beta chain was recorded in a study of shared clonotypes between healthy human individuals. Turning to the study itself: Each donor's CD8 memory used one plate, CD8 naive two, each CD4 subset three. The study's findings and limits: The donor pool, a small one, limited the genetic and exposure-history diversity represented.

Only Caucasian adults living in Nashville, Tennessee made up the donor group. Naive CD45RA+ and memory CD45RA-negative subsets were split from CD4+ cells. V lost 3 bases and J lost 2, with 11 bases in between. Germline values: CDR1 MNHNS, CDR2 SASEGT. The CDR3 sequence is 14 residues long. This clone was seen once. The antigen is unknown. Produced via immunoSEQ multiplex PCR; TCRdb's table is partial and in-frame only. Of around 700,000 clones listed, roughly 70% are singletons. Sequenced material: memory CD4+ T cells sorted from blood. Subset in this sample: CD45RA-negative fraction. The chain joins TRBV6-1 to TRBJ2-7; D unclear. The sequence was collected from a woman in her 30s in good health. The CDR3 region is CASSEVRSTYEQYF. Here the CDR3 DNA reads TGTGCCAGCAGTGAGGTGCGGTCGACCTACGAGCAGTACTTC.